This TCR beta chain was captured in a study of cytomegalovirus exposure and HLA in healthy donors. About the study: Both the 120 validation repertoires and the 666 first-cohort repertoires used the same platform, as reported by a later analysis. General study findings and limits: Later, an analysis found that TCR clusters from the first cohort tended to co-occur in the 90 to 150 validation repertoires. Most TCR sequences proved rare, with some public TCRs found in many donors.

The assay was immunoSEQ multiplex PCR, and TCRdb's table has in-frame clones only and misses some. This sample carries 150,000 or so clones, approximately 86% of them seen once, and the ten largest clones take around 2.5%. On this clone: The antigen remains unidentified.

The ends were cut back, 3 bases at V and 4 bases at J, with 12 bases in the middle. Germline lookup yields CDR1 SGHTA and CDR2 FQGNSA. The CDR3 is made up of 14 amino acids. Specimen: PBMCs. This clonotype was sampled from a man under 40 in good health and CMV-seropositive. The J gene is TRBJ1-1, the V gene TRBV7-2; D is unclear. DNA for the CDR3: TGTGCCAGCAGCTTTTACCTCATGCGCACTGAAGCTTTCTTT. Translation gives CASSFYLMRTEAFF.